This record covers a single TCR beta chain. The sample comes from a study of cytomegalovirus exposure and HLA in healthy donors. CDR3 length equals 15 residues. Germline V gene lookup returns CDR1 LNHDA and CDR2 SQIVND (reference sequence). The germline V and J ends were trimmed by 8 bases and 3 bases, with 17 bases remaining between them. Measured with immunoSEQ multiplex PCR; TCRdb has only the in-frame clones, and not every one. Among a few hundred thousand clones listed, around nine tenths were seen once. The sequenced material came from PBMCs. The chain uses TRBV19 and TRBJ2-1; D is perhaps TRBD2 (7 bases). The source of this sequence is a young woman in good health and CMV-seronegative. CDR3: CASRIRGGRYNEQFF. CDR3 in DNA: TGTGCCAGTCGAATAAGGGGGGGGCGCTACAATGAGCAGTTCTTC.